This TCR beta chain was documented in a study of CD8+CD57+ T cells in acquired aplastic anemia. Findings of the study overall: Patients had around 30 CD8+ CDR3 sequences in common with controls (the shared set).

For this clonotype: The antigen is undetermined. A read error may produce the germline difference seen at one junction end.

Both TCR beta VDJ combination and CDR3 sequence profiling were carried out. Genomic DNA was the template for this profiling. TCRdb fed the reads into MiXCR, producing one record per CDR3 protein. The table lists some 410,000 distinct CDR3 sequences, 65% to 80% of them singletons, with 4% in the top ten. Sequencing was carried out using sorted CD4+, CD8+, or CD8+CD57+ T cells (not recorded which) from PBMCs. This receptor was taken from a human donor in good health, serving as a control.

Written as DNA, the CDR3 is TGTGCCAGCAGCAGCGTTTTGGCTGGGGATAACGTCCAGTTT. As protein: CASSSVLAGDNVQF. The rearrangement joins TRBV7-2 to TRBJ2-3; D gene ambiguous. The germline gives CDR1 SGHTA, CDR2 FQGNSA. The CDR3 runs 14 residues.